This T cell receptor beta chain appears in the sequencing data of a study of blood T cell repertoires in COVID-19. Clones were sequenced by immunoSEQ multiplex PCR, and TCRdb holds only the in-frame ones, with some missing. The sample lists approximately 75,000 clones, 75% to 95% occurring once. The V gene's germline CDR1 is SGHVS and CDR2 FQNEAQ. The CDR3 loop spans 15 amino acids. Trimming pared 5 bases from V and 0 bases from J, leaving 10 bases between. This TCR was recovered from a human donor in a cohort sampled during active COVID-19. The specimen sequenced was peripheral blood. V and J are TRBV7-8 and TRBJ1-4; D is undetermined. The chain's CDR3 is CASSNRRSTNEKLFF. CDR3 DNA sequence: TGTGCCAGCAGCAACAGACGGTCAACTAATGAAAAACTGTTTTTT.